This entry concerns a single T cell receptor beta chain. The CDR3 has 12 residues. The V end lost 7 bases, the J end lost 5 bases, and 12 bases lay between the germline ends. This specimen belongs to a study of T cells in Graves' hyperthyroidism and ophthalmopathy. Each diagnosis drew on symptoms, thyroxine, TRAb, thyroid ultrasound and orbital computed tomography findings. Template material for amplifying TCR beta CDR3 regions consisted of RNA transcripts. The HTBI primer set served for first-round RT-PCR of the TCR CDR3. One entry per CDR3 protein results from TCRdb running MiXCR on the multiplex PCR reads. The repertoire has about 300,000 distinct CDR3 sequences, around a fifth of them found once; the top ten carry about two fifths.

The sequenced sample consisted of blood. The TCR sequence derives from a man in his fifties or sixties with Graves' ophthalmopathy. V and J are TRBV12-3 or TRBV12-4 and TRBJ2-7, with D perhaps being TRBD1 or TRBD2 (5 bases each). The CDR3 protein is CASNDRGHEQYF. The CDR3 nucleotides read TGTGCCAGCAATGACCGGGGCCACGAGCAGTACTTC.